The present TCR beta chain was sequenced within a study of blood T cell repertoires in COVID-19 (dated by TCRdb to 2020 to 2021). About the full investigation: Samples from collaborators originated in the United States, Italy and Spain and spanned both the acute and convalescent phases of COVID-19. A de-identified subject ID, COVID-19 status, age in years and sex were almost always included in the sample metadata. The samples were drawn from the first 160 participants of the ongoing ImmuneRACE study and from some 1,300 subjects provided by 6 global collaborators. Where HLA class I and class II types were available, the types were taken from metadata supplied by the sample provider, not from assay-based typing. The repertoires were made available in a free public database intended to serve as a resource for research on the immune response to SARS-CoV-2. The material from the prospective study consisted of cDNA or gDNA derived from T cells, B-cell-depleted T cells, or PBMCs. Deeply sampled blood TCRbeta repertoires from subjects exposed to, actively infected with, or recovered from COVID-19 were included in the dataset.

Overall study results and their limits: The amount of clinical and demographic metadata varied by source and participant and was provided uncurated.

The immunoSEQ Assay, a bias-controlled multiplex PCR, was used to amplify TCRbeta CDR3 regions from genomic DNA. For the original study's pipeline: Nucleated cell counts per sample were estimated from amplification of reference gene primers within the assay. To quantify the absolute abundance of each unique TCRbeta CDR3 rearrangement, sequence reads were collapsed and filtered. Productive Simpson clonality was computed per sample as the square root of Simpson's diversity index over productive rearrangements. Here the immuneACCESS table is served through TCRdb, limited to in-frame sequences with V and J called. Missing clones are a known gap in these copies; in checked studies unresolved V genes cover under half, and the rest lacks a known reason. V, J and clone size reflect that table, while D and trimming were determined from the DNA. The sample includes some 140,000 clones, with approximately 79% observed a single time. Approximately 3.6% of the sample is in the top ten clones.

This clone appeared a few times. No antigen is known for it. Base qualities are not recorded, but no much larger clone differs from it by a single base. Here V drops 5 bases and J drops 6 bases, and the junction holds 5 bases not matched to any gene. The CDR3 measures 13 amino acids from cysteine to phenylalanine. Left in the record is the CDR3 DNA by itself, 39 bases read in frame from the first base. In the germline V gene, CDR1 corresponds to MDHEN and CDR2 to SYDVKM. The collaborating institutions used their own protocols to collect whole blood in K2EDTA tubes. Collaborator samples were shipped for TCRbeta analysis as frozen whole blood, isolated PBMCs, or DNA extracted from either sample type.

This clonotype was obtained from a man in his fifties or sixties with acute or convalescent COVID-19. Specimen: peripheral blood. The chain is made from TRBV28 and TRBJ1-2, and TRBD1 aligns with 8 junction nucleotides. The CDR3 here reads CASSRDRGHGYTF. The nucleotide sequence reads TGTGCCAGCAGTCGAGACAGGGGACATGGCTACACCTTC.